This TCR beta chain was found in a study of blood T cells in healthy people across ages. With respect to this clonotype: Antigen: not known. At one end the junction does not follow the germline gene, possibly because of a read error.

Together with a sample-barcoded 5' primer, a J-beta primer mix was included in a second PCR lasting roughly 6 to 12 cycles. One entry per CDR3 protein results from TCRdb running MiXCR on the 5' RACE reads. Of 1,300,000 or so distinct CDR3 sequences listed, roughly 59% are singletons. CDR3 length equals 14 residues. Germline CDR1 reads SSHAT; CDR2 reads FNYEAQ (reference sequence). Regarding the study as a whole: Correlation between TCR beta diversity and naive T cell percentage was strong. More naive CD4+ cells and higher diversity were found in long-lived than in aged donors. Age brought a roughly linear fall in TCR beta diversity measured per million T cells.

The clonotype originates from a man between 18 and 29 years old in good health. The V gene is TRBV7-7, the J gene TRBJ2-1, with 11 nucleotides matching TRBD2. Sequencing input: blood. In DNA form, the CDR3 reads TGTGCTAGCAGCATAGCGGGGGGGCACGATGAGCAGTTCTTC. Amino acid sequence: CASSIAGGHDEQFF.